The next 28 T cell receptor beta chains were all read from a single sample in a study of blood T cell repertoires in COVID-19. Clones were sequenced by immunoSEQ multiplex PCR, and TCRdb holds only the in-frame ones, with some missing. The sample carries about 420,000 clones, approximately 90% recorded once. Sequencing was done on a sample of peripheral blood. These receptors came from a man aged 18-30 years with COVID-19, enrolled during active disease.

The chain uses TRBV30 and TRBJ2-7, with D uncertain. The CDR3 sequence is 12 residues long. Germline CDR1 reads GTSNPN; CDR2 reads SVGIG (reference sequence). V was clipped by 2 bases and J by 1 base, with 6 bases between them. The chain's CDR3 is CAWSRRSYEQYF. The CDR3 DNA follows: TGTGCCTGGAGTAGGCGGTCCTACGAGCAGTACTTC.

The chain employs TRBV14 and TRBJ2-7; tentative D call: TRBD2 (6 bases). V was cut by 5 bases and J by 2 bases, with 16 bases left in between. The CDR3 consists of 15 residues. Germline lookup yields CDR1 SGHDN and CDR2 FVKESK. For the CDR3, the DNA is TGTGCCAGCAGCTACATGCCTAGCGTCACCTACGAGCAGTACTTC. As protein: CASSYMPSVTYEQYF.

The CDR3 bases are TGTGCCAGCAGCCGAATCGGGACAGGGGCTAACTATGGCTACACCTTC. This encodes CASSRIGTGANYGYTF. The gene calls are TRBV14 and TRBJ1-2; 10 bases map to TRBD1. This CDR3 has 16 residues. With V trimmed by 4 bases and J by 0 bases, 5 bases remained unmatched. Germline loops: CDR1 SGHDN, CDR2 FVKESK.

V gene TRBV10-1 combines with J gene TRBJ1-3; D unclear. There are 13 residues in the CDR3. Trimming stripped 2 bases from V and 3 bases from J, with 5 bases between. Germline V gene data show CDR1 as WNHNN and CDR2 as SYGVQD (reference sequence). CDR3 in amino acids: CASSEPGGNTIYF. The CDR3 DNA reads TGCGCCAGCAGTGAGCCAGGTGGAAACACCATATATTTT.

This sequence joins TRBV18 and TRBJ1-5; maybe TRBD1 (5 bases). The CDR3 is 16 residues long. Germline V lookup: CDR1 KGHSH, CDR2 LQKENI. The V end lost 3 bases, the J end lost 2 bases, and 14 bases lay between the germline ends. The DNA of the CDR3 is TGTGCCAGCTCACCCACACAGGCTACAGGCAATCAGCCCCAGCATTTT. Protein sequence: CASSPTQATGNQPQHF.

The rearrangement uses TRBV3-1 (or the pseudogene TRBV3-2) and TRBJ2-1; the D gene is possibly TRBD2 (5 bases). The CDR3 runs to 14 residues. Germline CDR1 is LGHDT and CDR2 is YNNKEL (reference sequence). V gave up 4 bases and J gave up 3 bases, with 10 bases separating them. DNA for the CDR3: TGTGCCAGCAGCCGCGGGCCAATCTACAATGAGCAGTTCTTC. Translation: CASSRGPIYNEQFF.

In this sample, this clone turned up a few times. This chain connects TRBV5-6 to TRBJ2-7; TRBD2 matches 10 bases. Germline V CDR1 and CDR2: SGHDT, YYEEEE. V gave up 0 bases and J gave up 3 bases; unmatched junction bases: 3. This CDR3 is 15 amino acids long. Here the CDR3 reads CASSLASGGNYEQYF. Written as DNA, the CDR3 is TGTGCCAGCAGCTTGGCTAGCGGGGGAAACTACGAGCAGTACTTC.

The chain is built from TRBV5-5 and TRBJ2-2; D remains ambiguous. Germline assignment: CDR1 SGHKS and CDR2 YYEKEE (reference sequence). Trimming removed 4 bases at V and 8 bases at J, with 9 bases between. This CDR3 comprises 12 residues. The CDR3 DNA reads TGTGCCAGCAGCGACCAGACAGGGGAGCTGTTTTTT. Residues: CASSDQTGELFF.

CDR3 sequence (DNA): TGTGCCAGCAGCTCCCCTTCTTCTAATGAAAAACTGTTTTTT. This translates into CASSSPSSNEKLFF. The chain uses TRBV25-1 and TRBJ1-4; D gene unclear. This CDR3 comprises 14 residues. The germline V gene encodes CDR1 MGHDK and CDR2 SYGVNS. Trimming cost V 6 bases and J 3 bases, with 11 bases left between them.

The chain is built from TRBV23-1 and TRBJ1-2, with a possible D match to TRBD1 (6 bases). TRBV23-1 is an ORF, and what it does is uncertain. The CDR3 spans 16 residues. V lost 3 bases to trimming and J lost 6 bases, with 20 bases between them. DNA for the CDR3: TGCGCCAGCAGTCATCTTAGGGGGGGGAGTACGGATGGCTACACCTTC. This translates into CASSHLRGGSTDGYTF.

The chain uses TRBV24-1 and TRBJ1-2, with D possibly TRBD1 on 6 matching bases. Germline lookup yields CDR1 KGHDR and CDR2 SFDVKD. Trimming left V 3 bases short and J 4 bases short, with 11 bases between. The CDR3 extends over 14 amino acids. CDR3 nucleotides: TGTGCCACCAGTGATCCGGCCAGGGGCTATGGCTACACCTTC. This translates into CATSDPARGYGYTF.

V gene TRBV6-5 combines with J gene TRBJ2-3, with TRBD1 identical over 7 bases. The CDR3 runs to 14 residues. The ends lost 6 bases at V and 2 bases at J; junction bases unmatched: 5. Germline values: CDR1 MNHEY, CDR2 SVGAGI. The CDR3 DNA reads as TGTGCCAGCAGGGTCGGGACAGACACAGATACGCAGTATTTT. The encoded protein is CASRVGTDTDTQYF.

The rearrangement uses TRBV6-6 and TRBJ2-1, with 9 nucleotides matching TRBD2. Germline V gives CDR1 MNHNY, CDR2 SVGAGI (reference sequence). This CDR3 is built from 15 residues. V lost 6 bases to trimming and J lost 4 bases; unmatched junction nucleotides: 7. In DNA, the CDR3 is TGTGCCAGCAGCGGCGGGCGGGGGGGATACAATGAGCAGTTCTTC. Residues: CASSGGRGGYNEQFF.

On this clone: Other DNA sequences within the sample encode an identical CDR3. This chain connects TRBV18 to TRBJ1-4, with D perhaps matching TRBD1 (6 bases). The V gene lost 3 bases and the J gene lost 8 bases, with 10 bases spanning the gap. In germline, CDR1 is KGHSH, CDR2 LQKENI. This CDR3 contains 13 residues. The CDR3 nucleotides are TGTGCCAGCTCACCCGACCAGGGGGAAAAACTGTTTTTT. It is translated as CASSPDQGEKLFF.

As to this clone: Sequence at one end of the junction differs from germline and may be a read error. The J gene is TRBJ2-3, the V gene TRBV10-2, with unresolved D. The CDR3 is 11 amino acids. Germline CDR1 and CDR2: WSHSY and SAAADI. In DNA, the CDR3 is TGCGCCAGCAGTGAGGGTAGAAAAAGTGGTTTT. This encodes CASSEGRKSGF.

The rearrangement links TRBV11-3 to TRBJ2-1, with 10 positions matching TRBD2. J was trimmed by 12 bases and V by 2 bases; bases with no gene match: 4. This CDR3 contains 13 residues. CDR1 is SGHNT, CDR2 YENEEA, per germline. The CDR3 sequence is CASSLTSGNSQFF. In nucleotides, the CDR3 is TGTGCCAGCAGCTTAACTAGCGGGAATTCGCAGTTCTTC.

This clone has a single count. This chain links TRBV6-1 with TRBJ2-5; 8 nucleotides align to TRBD2. V gave up 1 base and J gave up 5 bases; unmatched junction bases: 6. The CDR3 has 15 amino acids. Germline lookup yields CDR1 MNHNS and CDR2 SASEGT. The CDR3 DNA follows: TGTGCCAGCAGTGAAGGAGCGGGGGAGTGGGAGACCCAGTACTTC. Amino acid sequence: CASSEGAGEWETQYF.

J is TRBJ2-2 and V is TRBV7-9; 9 nucleotides match TRBD2. CDR3 length: 15 amino acids. Germline CDR1 reads SEHNR; CDR2 reads FQNEAQ (reference sequence). V was clipped by 4 bases and J by 4 bases; unmatched bases: 4. The CDR3 sequence: CASSWETSGTGELFF. The CDR3 DNA sequence: TGTGCCAGCAGCTGGGAGACTAGCGGCACCGGGGAGCTGTTTTTT.

The chain employs TRBV19 and TRBJ1-2; D gene uncertain. Trimming took off 5 bases at V and 1 base at J, with 8 bases between the two ends. The CDR3 loop spans 13 amino acids. Germline CDR1 is LNHDA and CDR2 is SQIVND (reference sequence). The CDR3 loop is CASSPGINYGYTF. The CDR3 DNA reads as TGTGCCAGTAGTCCAGGCATTAACTATGGCTACACCTTC.

The CDR3 DNA sequence: TGTGCCAGCAGTTATCAGGGGGCGAGGGAGCAGTACTTC. It codes for CASSYQGAREQYF. The chain is built from TRBV6-5 and TRBJ2-7, with 8 bases matching TRBD1. With 3 bases clipped from V and 7 bases from J, the junction kept 5 bases outside the gene matches. Germline CDR1 is MNHEY and CDR2 is SVGAGI. There are 13 residues in the CDR3.

The chain joins TRBV5-4 to TRBJ2-5; D not certain. Trimming left V 6 bases short and J 5 bases short, with 17 bases between. This CDR3 has 14 amino acids. In germline, CDR1 is SGHNT, CDR2 YYREEE (reference sequence). CDR3 bases: TGTGCCAGCACCCCCGCAGGTGCCTTGGAGACCCAGTACTTC. This codes for CASTPAGALETQYF.

The chain links TRBV5-1 to TRBJ2-5, with 7 nucleotides matching TRBD2. In germline, CDR1 is SGHRS, CDR2 YFSETQ. The ends lost 3 bases at V and 2 bases at J; junction bases unmatched: 10. There are 16 residues in the CDR3. The CDR3 sequence is CASSSRLAGEQETQYF. In DNA form, the CDR3 reads TGCGCCAGCAGCTCACGACTAGCTGGTGAGCAAGAGACCCAGTACTTC.

The V call is TRBV10-1, the J call TRBJ2-2; D not resolved. The ends were cut back, 5 bases at V and 5 bases at J, with 12 bases in the middle. Germline V gene lookup returns CDR1 WNHNN and CDR2 SYGVQD (reference sequence). This CDR3 is built from 14 residues. The CDR3 region has the DNA TGCGCCAGCAGTCCGCCTGGCAGAACCGGGGAGCTGTTTTTT. This codes for CASSPPGRTGELFF.

The J gene is TRBJ2-4, the V gene TRBV28; 10 nucleotides match TRBD1. The CDR3 contains 14 residues. CDR1 and CDR2 from the germline V gene are MDHEN and SYDVKM. Trimming cost V 7 bases and J 12 bases; bases outside gene matches: 12. The CDR3 DNA reads as TGTGCCAGCACGACAGGGGGCCCGGGGTCCCATCAGTACTTC. The encoded protein is CASTTGGPGSHQYF. Combining the CDR3 with reference TRBV28 and TRBJ2-4 gives the whole variable domain DVKVTQSSRYLVKRTGEKVFLECVQDMDHENMFWYRQDPGLGLRLIYFSYDVKMKEKGDIPEGYSVSREKKERFSLILESASTNQTSMYLCASTTGGPGSHQYFGAGTRLSVL.

The chain combines TRBV5-1 with TRBJ1-4; 10 nucleotides line up with TRBD1. The germline V gene encodes CDR1 SGHRS and CDR2 YFSETQ. The CDR3 loop spans 15 amino acids. With V trimmed by 5 bases and J by 8 bases, 9 bases remained unmatched. The CDR3 DNA follows: TGCGCCAGCAGGGGACAGGGGACACCCATGGAAAAACTGTTTTTT. Translating gives CASRGQGTPMEKLFF.

The rearrangement links TRBV29-1 to TRBJ1-1; no clear D gene. This CDR3 comprises 13 residues. Germline V gene sequence: CDR1 SQVTM, CDR2 ANQGSEA. V lost 1 base to trimming and J lost 6 bases, with 12 bases between them. The CDR3 sequence: CSVEGVFGAEAFF. CDR3 nucleotide sequence: TGCAGCGTTGAAGGGGTTTTCGGAGCTGAAGCTTTCTTT.

The V gene is TRBV27, the J gene TRBJ1-2; 10 nucleotides agree with TRBD1. The CDR3 runs 14 residues. CDR1 is MNHEY, CDR2 SMNVEV, per germline (reference sequence). The ends lost 6 bases at V and 8 bases at J; junction bases unmatched: 9. CDR3 nucleotide sequence: TGTGCCAGCAGCGCCACCGGGACAGGGGCCGGCTACACCTTC. This translates into CASSATGTGAGYTF.

The chain has TRBV9 and TRBJ2-1, with D perhaps matching TRBD2 (5 bases). The CDR3 loop spans 13 amino acids. Trimming pared 4 bases from V and 7 bases from J, leaving 12 bases between. The germline V gene has CDR1 SGDLS and CDR2 YYNGEE. The CDR3 reads CASSSTSWNEQFF. The CDR3 DNA reads as TGTGCCAGCAGCTCCACTAGTTGGAATGAGCAGTTCTTC.